Below, 5 T cell receptor beta chains from the same sample are listed, as sequenced in a study of cytomegalovirus exposure and HLA in healthy donors. 60 Vbeta and 13 Jbeta primers were used in PCR. Measured with immunoSEQ multiplex PCR; TCRdb has only the in-frame clones, and not every one. The table lists some 150,000 clones, roughly 83% of them singletons. Sequencing was performed on PBMCs. The receptors were sampled from a man under 40 in good health and CMV-seropositive.

Worth noting for this clone: Other DNA sequences from this sample encode an identical CDR3 as well. The gene calls are TRBV7-3 and TRBJ1-1, with D hard to call. There are 13 residues in the CDR3. From germline, CDR1 is SGHTA and CDR2 FQGTGA. With 5 bases removed from V and 1 base from J, the gap between germline ends came to 8 bases. The DNA for the CDR3 is TGTGCCAGCAGCGCACAAAAGAACACTGAAGCTTTCTTT. Its protein product is CASSAQKNTEAFF.

The V gene is TRBV10-3, the J gene TRBJ1-1; 10 positions agree with TRBD1. Germline loops: CDR1 ENHRY, CDR2 SYGVKD. This CDR3 spans 15 amino acids. V shed 5 bases, J shed 2 bases, and the junction held 5 bases outside the gene matches. CDR3 nucleotides: TGTGCCATCAGTTCCAAGACAGGGGGCAACACTGAAGCTTTCTTT. Its protein is CAISSKTGGNTEAFF.

This sequence joins TRBV9 and TRBJ2-5, with D possibly matching TRBD1 (6 bases). The J call may be mistaken, given a closer DNA end match to TRBJ2-7. Per germline, CDR1 SGDLS and CDR2 YYNGEE. The CDR3 is made up of 15 amino acids. In DNA form, the CDR3 reads TGTGCCAGCAGCGTAGCCCCGGGACAATCCAACGAGCAGTACTTC. Encoded protein: CASSVAPGQSNEQYF.

This chain links TRBV6-1 with TRBJ2-5; D may be TRBD2 (7 bases). Germline CDR1 MNHNS, CDR2 SASEGT. V lost 7 bases and J 4 bases, leaving 16 bases between the germline ends. The CDR3 runs 14 residues. In DNA, the CDR3 is TGTGCCAGCACCCAGCGGGACAACCGAGAGACCCAGTACTTC. Translating gives CASTQRDNRETQYF.

CDR3 sequence (DNA): TGTGCCAGCACCGGAGTCGATACGCAGTATTTT. Protein product: CASTGVDTQYF. The chain recombines TRBV6-1 with TRBJ2-3; D call uncertain. CDR3 length equals 11 residues. Trimming stripped 7 bases from V and 6 bases from J, with 8 bases between. The germline V gene encodes CDR1 MNHNS and CDR2 SASEGT.